Listed below are T cell receptor beta chains from one sample, sequenced in a study of molecular identifiers for immune sequencing clone quantification. In TCRdb, the PCR reads were re-called with MiXCR into one record per CDR3 protein. Of about 510,000 distinct CDR3 sequences in the sample, roughly 23% are singletons; the top ten hold around 0.84%. The source material was naive CD8+ T cells from blood, with Jurkat cell RNA spiked in. These TCRs come from a human donor in good health. Some libraries in this study had Jurkat cell RNA spiked in. The CDR3 runs from the conserved cysteine through the conserved F or W. D genes are given only for firm matches. Expanded clones are given a class, and other clones once, few, many or no size at all.

v_gene	d_gene	abundance	j_gene	CDR3aa	CDR3nt
TRBV5-1	TRBD2	once	TRBJ2-7	CVSSFSGGYEQYF	TGCGTCAGCAGCTTCAGCGGGGGTTACGAGCAGTACTTC
TRBV15	-	few	TRBJ2-1	CATSCTEQFF	TGTGCCACCAGCTGCACTGAGCAGTTCTTC
TRBV14	TRBD1	-	TRBJ2-1	CASSHLQGSYNEQSF	TGTGCCAGCAGCCATCTACAGGGGTCCTACAATGAGCAGTCCTTC
TRBV3-1	TRBD2	few	TRBJ2-5	CASSPLFVAGGQETQYF	TGTGCCAGCAGCCCCCTATTCGTAGCGGGGGGCCAAGAGACCCAGTACTTC
TRBV12-3/TRBV12-4	-	many	TRBJ2-3	CASTPIVGMADTQYF	TGTGCCAGCACCCCTATCGTGGGGATGGCAGATACGCAGTATTTT
TRBV6-4	TRBD2	many	TRBJ2-3	CASSDGTSLEDTQYF	TGTGCCAGCAGTGACGGGACTAGCCTGGAAGATACGCAGTATTTT
TRBV28	TRBD1	many	TRBJ1-1	CASSLAGGMNTEAFF	TGTGCCAGCAGTTTAGCAGGGGGCATGAACACTGAAGCTTTCTTT
TRBV20-1	TRBD2	few	TRBJ2-7	CSARDLSGRSYEQYF	TGCAGTGCTAGAGACCTTAGCGGGAGGTCCTACGAGCAGTACTTC
TRBV25-1	-	many	TRBJ2-5	CASSHRLQETQYF	TGTGCCAGCAGCCACAGGCTTCAAGAGACCCAGTACTTC
TRBV6-4	-	few	TRBJ2-6	CASSELAGANVLTF	TGTGCCAGCAGTGAGTTAGCTGGGGCCAACGTCCTGACTTTC
TRBV6-2/TRBV6-3	-	many	TRBJ2-7	CASSYSISGTAPGEQYF	TGTGCCAGCAGTTACTCGATATCCGGGACGGCACCGGGCGAGCAGTACTTC
TRBV2	-	-	TRBJ1-1	CASSENRGMNTEAFF	TGTGCCAGCAGCGAAAATCGCGGAATGAACACTGAAGCTTTCTTT
TRBV6-5	TRBD2	few	TRBJ2-3	CASSPSGASPTDTQYF	TGTGCCAGCAGTCCTAGCGGGGCCTCCCCCACAGATACGCAGTATTTT
TRBV9	-	many	TRBJ2-2	CASSVASQQGSGTGELFF	TGTGCCAGCAGCGTAGCTTCCCAACAGGGATCGGGAACCGGGGAGCTGTTTTTT
TRBV29-1	-	few	TRBJ1-3	CSAPAGSGNTIYF	TGCAGCGCACCGGCGGGGTCTGGAAACACCATATATTTT
TRBV3-1	TRBD1	-	TRBJ1-1	CASSNAGTGYTEAFF	TGTGCCAGCAGCAACGCCGGGACAGGCTACACTGAAGCTTTCTTT
TRBV7-9	TRBD2	-	TRBJ2-1	CASSFRNAGESEQFF	TGTGCCAGCAGCTTTCGGAATGCGGGAGAAAGTGAGCAGTTCTTC
TRBV28	-	many	TRBJ1-5	CASSRARVMEPQHF	TGTGCCAGCAGCCGCGCACGGGTCATGGAGCCCCAGCATTTT
TRBV9	-	few	TRBJ2-2	CASSSQGLKELFF	TGTGCCAGCAGCTCCCAAGGGCTAAAAGAGCTGTTTTTT
TRBV29-1	-	many	TRBJ2-7	CSVEDSTQGIFTEQYF	TGCAGCGTTGAAGATTCAACGCAGGGGATCTTCACCGAGCAGTACTTC
TRBV15	-	-	TRBJ2-5	CATKKGEGHDQETQYF	TGTGCCACCAAGAAGGGAGAGGGACACGACCAAGAGACCCAGTACTTC
TRBV4-3	-	few	TRBJ2-3	CASSQDTPDTQYF	TGCGCCAGCAGCCAAGATACTCCAGATACGCAGTATTTT
TRBV6-5	-	many	TRBJ2-7	CASSYRGDNYEQYF	TGTGCCAGCAGTTACCGGGGGGACAACTACGAGCAGTACTTC
TRBV2	-	few	TRBJ2-3	CASGHPGDFSTDTQYF	TGTGCCAGCGGCCACCCAGGGGACTTCAGCACAGATACGCAGTATTTT
TRBV7-9	-	-	TRBJ2-7	CASSLPKDGFYEQYF	TGTGCCAGCAGCTTACCAAAGGACGGATTCTACGAGCAGTACTTC
TRBV20-1	TRBD2	-	TRBJ2-3	CSARDFTSGSTDTQYF	TGCAGTGCTAGAGATTTCACTAGCGGTAGCACAGATACGCAGTATTTT
TRBV20-1	TRBD2	-	TRBJ2-3	CSANPRGGRRITDTQYF	TGCAGTGCAAACCCCAGGGGCGGGAGGCGAATAACAGATACGCAGTATTTT
TRBV19	-	-	TRBJ2-3	CASSITASKDSQYF	TGTGCCAGTAGTATAACGGCTAGCAAAGATTCGCAGTATTTT